The 3 T cell receptor beta chains given below trace back to one sample, sequenced in a study of T-cell memory formation after mild COVID-19. Via MiXCR, TCRdb re-called the 5' RACE reads, giving one row per CDR3 protein. The sample yields around 200,000 distinct CDR3 sequences, around 20% seen once. The sample consisted of PBMCs or a T cell subset sorted from them (not recorded which). Receptor source: a man younger than 30 who had mild COVID-19 (a few samples of this study predate the infection). Cell type and time point are not known.

This sequence joins TRBV4-1 and TRBJ2-3, with D unclear. The CDR3 loop spans 17 amino acids. Trimming stripped 3 bases from V and 1 base from J, with 17 bases between. CDR1 and CDR2 (germline): MGHRA, YSYEKL. The CDR3 region has the DNA TGCGCCAGCAGCCACGGAAGGAACACGGGCGGCACAGATACGCAGTATTTT. Translation: CASSHGRNTGGTDTQYF.

This clonotype was picked up a small number of times. The V call is TRBV28, the J call TRBJ2-1; D might be TRBD2 (6 bases). Germline CDR1 MDHEN, CDR2 SYDVKM. Trimming cost V 8 bases and J 9 bases, with 23 bases left between them. The CDR3 extends over 15 amino acids. The CDR3 sequence is CASHSLARVRGEQFF. For the CDR3, the DNA is TGTGCCAGCCATTCCCTAGCGAGGGTGAGGGGTGAGCAGTTCTTC.

This clonotype has more than one count but fewer than ten. The chain recombines TRBV28 with TRBJ2-7; TRBD2 matches 8 bases. CDR1 and CDR2 (germline): MDHEN, SYDVKM. The CDR3 extends over 15 amino acids. Trimming took 4 bases from V and 5 from J; bases not matched to a gene: 10. The CDR3 sequence: CASSSGGAGDNEQYV. CDR3 DNA: TGTGCCAGCAGTTCGGGGGGGGCAGGGGACAACGAGCAGTACGTC.